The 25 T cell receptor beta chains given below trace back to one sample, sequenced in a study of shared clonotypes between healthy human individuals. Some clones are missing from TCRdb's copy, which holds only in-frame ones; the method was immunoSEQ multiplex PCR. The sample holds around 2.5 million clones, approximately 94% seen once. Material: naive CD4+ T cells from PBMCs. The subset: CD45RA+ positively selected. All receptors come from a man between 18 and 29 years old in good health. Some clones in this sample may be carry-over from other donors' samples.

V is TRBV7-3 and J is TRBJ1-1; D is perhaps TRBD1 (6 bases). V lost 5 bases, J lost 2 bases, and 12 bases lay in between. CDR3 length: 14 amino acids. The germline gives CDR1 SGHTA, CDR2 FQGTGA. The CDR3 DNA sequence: TGTGCCAGCAGCCCGGGACACCGAAACACTGAAGCTTTCTTT. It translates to CASSPGHRNTEAFF.

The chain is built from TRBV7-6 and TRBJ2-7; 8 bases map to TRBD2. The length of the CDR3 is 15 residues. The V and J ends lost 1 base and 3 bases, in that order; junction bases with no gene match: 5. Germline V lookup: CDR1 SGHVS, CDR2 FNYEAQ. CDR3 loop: CASSLGPAGVYEQYF. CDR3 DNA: TGTGCCAGCAGCTTAGGGCCAGCGGGGGTCTACGAGCAGTACTTC.

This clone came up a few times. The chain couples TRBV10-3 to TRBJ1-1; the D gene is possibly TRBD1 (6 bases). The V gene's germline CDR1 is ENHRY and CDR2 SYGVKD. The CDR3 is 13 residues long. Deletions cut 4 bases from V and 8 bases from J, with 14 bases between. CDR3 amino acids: CAISGATGDEAFF. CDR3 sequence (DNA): TGTGCCATCAGTGGGGCGACAGGAGACGAAGCTTTCTTT.

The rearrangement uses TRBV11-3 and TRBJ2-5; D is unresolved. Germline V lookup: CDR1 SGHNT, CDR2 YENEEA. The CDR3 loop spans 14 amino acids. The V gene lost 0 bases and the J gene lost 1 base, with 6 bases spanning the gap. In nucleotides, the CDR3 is TGTGCCAGCAGCTTAGATGCCAGCCAAGAGACCCAGTACTTC. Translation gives CASSLDASQETQYF.

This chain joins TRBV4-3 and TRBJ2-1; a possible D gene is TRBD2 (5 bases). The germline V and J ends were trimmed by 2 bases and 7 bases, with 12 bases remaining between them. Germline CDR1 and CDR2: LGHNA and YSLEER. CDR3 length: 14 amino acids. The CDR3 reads CASSQSFTGNEQFF. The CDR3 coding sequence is TGCGCCAGCAGCCAATCTTTCACGGGGAATGAGCAGTTCTTC.

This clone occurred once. CDR3 region: CASSLRERAFF. CDR3 DNA sequence: TGTGCCAGCAGTTTGAGGGAAAGGGCTTTCTTT. This chain joins TRBV28 and TRBJ1-1; D gene unclear. Germline assignment: CDR1 MDHEN and CDR2 SYDVKM. This CDR3 has 11 residues. The V end lost 3 bases, the J end lost 11 bases, and 10 bases lay between the germline ends.

CDR3 bases: TGTGCCAGCAGTGCGGGACAGGGGAGTCGTCAGCCCCAGCATTTT. This translates into CASSAGQGSRQPQHF. The V and J genes are TRBV2 and TRBJ1-5; 10 bases agree with TRBD1. Germline V gene data show CDR1 as SNHLY and CDR2 as FYNNEI. The CDR3 has 15 residues. V gave up 4 bases and J gave up 6 bases; unmatched junction bases: 6.

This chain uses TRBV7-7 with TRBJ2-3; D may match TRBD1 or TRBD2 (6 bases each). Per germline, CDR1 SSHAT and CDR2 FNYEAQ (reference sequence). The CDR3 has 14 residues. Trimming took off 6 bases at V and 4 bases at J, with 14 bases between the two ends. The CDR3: CASSPQGGADTQYF. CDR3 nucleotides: TGTGCCAGCAGTCCACAGGGAGGTGCAGATACGCAGTATTTT.

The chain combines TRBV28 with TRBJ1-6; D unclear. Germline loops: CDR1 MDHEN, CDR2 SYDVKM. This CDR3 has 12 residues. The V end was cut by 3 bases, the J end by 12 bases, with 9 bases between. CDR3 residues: CASSFQEEPLHF. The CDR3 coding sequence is TGTGCCAGCAGTTTCCAGGAGGAACCCCTCCACTTT.

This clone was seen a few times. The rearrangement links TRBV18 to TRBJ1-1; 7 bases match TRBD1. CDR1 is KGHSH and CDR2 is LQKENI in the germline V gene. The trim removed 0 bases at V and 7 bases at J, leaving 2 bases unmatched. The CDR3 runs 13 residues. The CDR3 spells CASSPPGQLEAFF. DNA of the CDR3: TGTGCCAGCTCACCACCGGGACAGCTTGAAGCTTTCTTT.

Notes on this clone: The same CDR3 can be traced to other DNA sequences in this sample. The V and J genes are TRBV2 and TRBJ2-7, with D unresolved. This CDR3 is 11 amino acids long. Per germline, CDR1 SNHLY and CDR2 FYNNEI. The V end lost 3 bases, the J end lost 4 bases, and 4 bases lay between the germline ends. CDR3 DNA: TGTGCCAGCAGTGAGTTTTACGAGCAGTACTTC. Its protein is CASSEFYEQYF.

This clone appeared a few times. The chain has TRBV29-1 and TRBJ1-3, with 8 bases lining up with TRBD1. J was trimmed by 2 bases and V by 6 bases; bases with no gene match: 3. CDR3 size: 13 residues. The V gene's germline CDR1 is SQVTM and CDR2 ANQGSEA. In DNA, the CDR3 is TGCAGCGTGGAACAGGGGGCTGGAAACACCATATATTTT. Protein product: CSVEQGAGNTIYF.

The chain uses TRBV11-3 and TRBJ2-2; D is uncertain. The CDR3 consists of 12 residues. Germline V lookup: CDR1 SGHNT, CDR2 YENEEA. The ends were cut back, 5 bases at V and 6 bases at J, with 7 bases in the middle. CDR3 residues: CASSRRAGELFF. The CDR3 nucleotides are TGTGCCAGCAGCCGTAGGGCCGGGGAGCTGTTTTTT.

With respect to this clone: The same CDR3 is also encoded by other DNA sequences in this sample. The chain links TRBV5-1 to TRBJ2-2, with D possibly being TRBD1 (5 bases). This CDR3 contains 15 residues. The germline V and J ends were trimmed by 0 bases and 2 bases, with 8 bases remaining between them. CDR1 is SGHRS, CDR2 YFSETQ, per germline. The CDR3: CASSLGTPNTGELFF. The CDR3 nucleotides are TGCGCCAGCAGCTTGGGGACACCTAACACCGGGGAGCTGTTTTTT.

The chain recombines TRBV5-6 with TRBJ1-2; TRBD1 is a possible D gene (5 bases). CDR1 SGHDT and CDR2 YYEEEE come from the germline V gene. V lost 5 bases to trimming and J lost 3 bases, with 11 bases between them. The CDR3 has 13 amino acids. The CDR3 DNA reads TGTGCCAGCAGATCGACAGAACACTATGGCTACACCTTC. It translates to CASRSTEHYGYTF.

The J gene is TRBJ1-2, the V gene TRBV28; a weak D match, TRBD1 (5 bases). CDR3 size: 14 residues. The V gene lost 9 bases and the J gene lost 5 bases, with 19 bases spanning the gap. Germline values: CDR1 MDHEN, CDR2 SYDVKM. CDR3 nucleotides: TGTGCCAGTCTGCGGGACGGACAAAATTATGGCTACACCTTC. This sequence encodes CASLRDGQNYGYTF.

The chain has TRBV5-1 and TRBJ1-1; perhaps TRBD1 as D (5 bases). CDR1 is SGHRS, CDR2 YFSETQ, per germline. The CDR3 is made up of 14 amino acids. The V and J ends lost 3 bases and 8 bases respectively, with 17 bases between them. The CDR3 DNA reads TGCGCCAGCAGCTCGGGGGTAGGGAGACACGAAGCTTTCTTT. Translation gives CASSSGVGRHEAFF.

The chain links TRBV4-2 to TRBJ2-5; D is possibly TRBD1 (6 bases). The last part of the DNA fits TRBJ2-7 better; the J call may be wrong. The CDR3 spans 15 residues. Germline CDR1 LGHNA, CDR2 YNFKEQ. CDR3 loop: CASSQGTAFEYEQYF. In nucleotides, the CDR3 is TGTGCCAGCAGCCAAGGGACAGCCTTTGAGTACGAGCAGTACTTC.

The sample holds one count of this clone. The CDR3 DNA reads as TGTGCCAGCAGCCCTTCAGGGGGGGGAGAGACCCAGTACTTC. Its protein is CASSPSGGGETQYF. The rearrangement joins TRBV7-9 to TRBJ2-5; possibly TRBD1 or TRBD2 for D (7 bases each). With 5 bases removed from V and 4 bases from J, the gap between germline ends came to 14 bases. Germline assignment: CDR1 SEHNR and CDR2 FQNEAQ (reference sequence). CDR3 size: 14 residues.

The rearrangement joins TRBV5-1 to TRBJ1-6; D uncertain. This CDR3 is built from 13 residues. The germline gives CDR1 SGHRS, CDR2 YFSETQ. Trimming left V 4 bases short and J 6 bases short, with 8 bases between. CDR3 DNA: TGCGCCAGCAGCGGCCCCACTAATTCACCCCTCCACTTT. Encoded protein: CASSGPTNSPLHF. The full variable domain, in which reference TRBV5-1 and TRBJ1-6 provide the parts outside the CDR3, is KAGVTQTPRYLIKTRGQQVTLSCSPISGHRSVSWYQQTPGQGLQFLFEYFSETQRNKGNFPGRFSGRQFSNSRSEMNVSTLELGDSALYLCASSGPTNSPLHFGNGTRLTVT.

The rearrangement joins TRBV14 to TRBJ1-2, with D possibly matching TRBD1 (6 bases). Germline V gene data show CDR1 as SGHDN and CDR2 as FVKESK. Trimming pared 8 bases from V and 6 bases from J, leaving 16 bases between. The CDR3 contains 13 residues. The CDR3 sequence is CASYATGTNGYTF. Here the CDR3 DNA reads TGTGCCAGCTATGCCACAGGGACGAATGGCTACACCTTC.

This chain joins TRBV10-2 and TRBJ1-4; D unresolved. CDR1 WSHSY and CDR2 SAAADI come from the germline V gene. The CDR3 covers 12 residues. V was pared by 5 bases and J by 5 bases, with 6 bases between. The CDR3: CASSPQNEKLFF. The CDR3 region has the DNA TGCGCCAGCAGTCCCCAAAATGAAAAACTGTTTTTT.

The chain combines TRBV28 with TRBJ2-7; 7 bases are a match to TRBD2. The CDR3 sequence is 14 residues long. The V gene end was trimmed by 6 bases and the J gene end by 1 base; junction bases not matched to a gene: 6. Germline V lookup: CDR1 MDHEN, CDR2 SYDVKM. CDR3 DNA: TGTGCCAGCAGAGTACCGGGACTATCCTACGAGCAGTACTTC. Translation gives CASRVPGLSYEQYF.

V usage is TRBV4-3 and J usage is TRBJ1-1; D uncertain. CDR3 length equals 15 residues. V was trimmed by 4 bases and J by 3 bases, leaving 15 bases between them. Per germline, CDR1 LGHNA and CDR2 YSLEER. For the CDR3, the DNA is TGCGCCAGCAGCCTCACGATAGGCGTGGACACTGAAGCTTTCTTT. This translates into CASSLTIGVDTEAFF.

CDR3 amino acids: CASSKGLSEGQPQHF. Written as DNA, the CDR3 is TGTGCCAGTAGTAAGGGGCTCTCAGAGGGACAGCCCCAGCATTTT. This chain joins TRBV19 and TRBJ1-5, with D possibly matching TRBD1 (5 bases). The CDR3 totals 15 residues. Germline-derived CDR1 and CDR2 are LNHDA and SQIVND (reference sequence). The ends were cut back, 4 bases at V and 7 bases at J, with 17 bases in the middle.